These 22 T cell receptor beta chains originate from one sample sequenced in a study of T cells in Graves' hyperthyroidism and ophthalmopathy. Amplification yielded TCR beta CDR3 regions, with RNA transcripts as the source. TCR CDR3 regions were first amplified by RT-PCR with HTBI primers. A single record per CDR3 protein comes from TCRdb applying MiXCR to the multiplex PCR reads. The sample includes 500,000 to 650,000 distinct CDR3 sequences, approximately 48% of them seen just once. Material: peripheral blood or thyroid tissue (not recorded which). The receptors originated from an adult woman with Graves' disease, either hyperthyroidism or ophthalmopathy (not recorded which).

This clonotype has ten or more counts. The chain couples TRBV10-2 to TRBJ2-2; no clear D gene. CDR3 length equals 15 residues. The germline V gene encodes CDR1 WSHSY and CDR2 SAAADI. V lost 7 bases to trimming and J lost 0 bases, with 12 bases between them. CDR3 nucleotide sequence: TGCGCCAGCAAACCGGGCGGATCGAACACCGGGGAGCTGTTTTTT. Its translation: CASKPGGSNTGELFF.

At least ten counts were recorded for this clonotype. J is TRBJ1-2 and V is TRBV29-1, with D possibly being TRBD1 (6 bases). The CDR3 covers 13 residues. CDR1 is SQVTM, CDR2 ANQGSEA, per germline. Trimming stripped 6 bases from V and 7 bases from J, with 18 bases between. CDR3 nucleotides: TGCAGCGTGACGAAGGGGGTTCGAGGTGGCTACACCTTC. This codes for CSVTKGVRGGYTF.

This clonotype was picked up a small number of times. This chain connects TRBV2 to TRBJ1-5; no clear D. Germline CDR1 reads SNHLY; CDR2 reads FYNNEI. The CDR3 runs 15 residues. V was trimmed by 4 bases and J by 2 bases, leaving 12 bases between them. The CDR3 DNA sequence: TGTGCCAGCAGTGCGCAGGATGTTGGCAATCAGCCCCAGCATTTT. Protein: CASSAQDVGNQPQHF. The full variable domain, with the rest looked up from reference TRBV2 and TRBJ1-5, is EPEVTQTPSHQVTQMGQEVILRCVPISNHLYFYWYRQILGQKVEFLVSFYNNEISEKSEIFDDQFSVERPDGSNFTLKIRSTKLEDSAMYFCASSAQDVGNQPQHFGDGTRLSIL.

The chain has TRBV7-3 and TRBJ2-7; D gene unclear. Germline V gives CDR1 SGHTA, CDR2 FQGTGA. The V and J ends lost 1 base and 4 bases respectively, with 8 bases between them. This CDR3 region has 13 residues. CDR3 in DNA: TGTGCCAGCAGCTTAAGACTGGAGTACGAGCAGTACTTC. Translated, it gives CASSLRLEYEQYF. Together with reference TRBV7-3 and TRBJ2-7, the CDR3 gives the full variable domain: GAGVSQTPSNKVTEKGKYVELRCDPISGHTALYWYRQSLGQGPEFLIYFQGTGAADDSGLPNDRFFAVRPEGSVSTLKIQRTERGDSAVYLCASSLRLEYEQYFGPGTRLTVT.

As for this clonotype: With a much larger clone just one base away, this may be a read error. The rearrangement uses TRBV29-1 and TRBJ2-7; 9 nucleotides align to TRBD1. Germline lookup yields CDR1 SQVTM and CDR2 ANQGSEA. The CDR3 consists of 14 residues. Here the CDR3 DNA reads TGCAGTGCGCCCGGGGACAGGGTGGTCTACGAGCAGTACTTC. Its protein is CSAPGDRVVYEQYF.

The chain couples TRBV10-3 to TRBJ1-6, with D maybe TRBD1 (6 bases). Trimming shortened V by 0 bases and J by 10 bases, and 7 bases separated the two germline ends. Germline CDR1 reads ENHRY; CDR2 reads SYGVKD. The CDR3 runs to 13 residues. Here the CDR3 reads CAISESRGSPLHF. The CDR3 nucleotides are TGTGCCATCAGTGAGTCTAGGGGGTCACCCCTCCACTTT.

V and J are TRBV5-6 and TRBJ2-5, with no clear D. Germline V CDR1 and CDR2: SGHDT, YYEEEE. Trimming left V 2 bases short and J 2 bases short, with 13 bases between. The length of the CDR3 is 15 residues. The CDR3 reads CASSFPQASQETQYF. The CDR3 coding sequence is TGTGCCAGCAGCTTCCCGCAGGCCAGTCAAGAGACCCAGTACTTC.

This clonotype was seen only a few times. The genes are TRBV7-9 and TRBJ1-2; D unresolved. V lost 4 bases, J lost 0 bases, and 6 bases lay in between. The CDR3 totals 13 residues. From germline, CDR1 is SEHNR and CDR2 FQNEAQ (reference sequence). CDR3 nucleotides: TGTGCCAGCAGCTCAGAAGCTAACTATGGCTACACCTTC. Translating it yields CASSSEANYGYTF.

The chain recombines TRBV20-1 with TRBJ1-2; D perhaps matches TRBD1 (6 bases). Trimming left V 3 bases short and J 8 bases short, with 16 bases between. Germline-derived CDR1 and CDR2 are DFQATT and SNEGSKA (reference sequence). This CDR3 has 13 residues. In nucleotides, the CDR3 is TGCAGTGCTAGGGTCGCAGGGGAATGGGGCTACACCTTC. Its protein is CSARVAGEWGYTF.

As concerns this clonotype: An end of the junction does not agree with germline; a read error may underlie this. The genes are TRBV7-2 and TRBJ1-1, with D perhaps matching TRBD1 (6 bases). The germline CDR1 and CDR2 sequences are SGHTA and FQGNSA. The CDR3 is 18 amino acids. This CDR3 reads CASSLANNLGTTNTGAFF. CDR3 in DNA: TGTGCCAGCAGCTTAGCAAACAACCTAGGGACAACGAACACTGGAGCTTTCTTT.

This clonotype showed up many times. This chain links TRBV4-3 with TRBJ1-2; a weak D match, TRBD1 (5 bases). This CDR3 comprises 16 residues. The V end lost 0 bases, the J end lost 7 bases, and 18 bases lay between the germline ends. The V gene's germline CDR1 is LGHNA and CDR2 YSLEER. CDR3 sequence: CASSQDAAGSSSGYTF. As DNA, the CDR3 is TGCGCCAGCAGCCAAGATGCTGCAGGGAGCTCTTCTGGCTACACCTTC.

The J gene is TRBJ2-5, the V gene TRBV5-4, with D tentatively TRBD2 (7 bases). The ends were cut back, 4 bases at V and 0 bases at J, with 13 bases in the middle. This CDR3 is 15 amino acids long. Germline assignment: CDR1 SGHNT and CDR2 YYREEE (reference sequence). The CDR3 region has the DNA TGTGCCAGCAGCCCCGGCGGGGGCAACCAAGAGACCCAGTACTTC. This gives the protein CASSPGGGNQETQYF. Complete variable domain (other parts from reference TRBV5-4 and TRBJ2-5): ETGVTQSPTHLIKTRGQQVTLRCSSQSGHNTVSWYQQALGQGPQFIFQYYREEENGRGNFPPRFSGLQFPNYSSELNVNALELDDSALYLCASSPGGGNQETQYFGPGTRLLVL.

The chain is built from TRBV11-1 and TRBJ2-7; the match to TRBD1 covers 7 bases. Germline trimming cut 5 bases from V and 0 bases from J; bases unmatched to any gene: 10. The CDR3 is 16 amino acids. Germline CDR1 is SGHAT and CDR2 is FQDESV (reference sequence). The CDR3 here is CASSVVGQASSYEQYF. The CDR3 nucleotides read TGTGCCAGCAGCGTAGTCGGACAGGCGAGCTCCTACGAGCAGTACTTC.

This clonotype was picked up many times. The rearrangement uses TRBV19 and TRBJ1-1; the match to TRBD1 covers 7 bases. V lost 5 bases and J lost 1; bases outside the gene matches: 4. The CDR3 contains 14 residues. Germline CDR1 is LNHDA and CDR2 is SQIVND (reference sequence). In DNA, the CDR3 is TGTGCCAGTAGTCGAACAGGGGAGAACACTGAAGCTTTCTTT. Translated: CASSRTGENTEAFF.

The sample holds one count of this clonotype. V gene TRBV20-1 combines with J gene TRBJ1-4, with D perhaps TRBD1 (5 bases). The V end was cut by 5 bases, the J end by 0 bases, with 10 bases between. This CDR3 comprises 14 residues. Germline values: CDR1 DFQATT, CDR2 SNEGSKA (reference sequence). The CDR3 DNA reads TGCAGTGCTGAACCAGGGACAACTAATGAAAAACTGTTTTTT. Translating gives CSAEPGTTNEKLFF.

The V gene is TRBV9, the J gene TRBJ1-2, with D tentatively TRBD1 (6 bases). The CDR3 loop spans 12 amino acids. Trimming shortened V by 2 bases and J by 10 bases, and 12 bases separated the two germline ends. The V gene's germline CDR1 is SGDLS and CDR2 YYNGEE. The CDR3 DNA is TGTGCCAGCAGCGTTGGGGGGCTGATCTACACCTTC. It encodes CASSVGGLIYTF.

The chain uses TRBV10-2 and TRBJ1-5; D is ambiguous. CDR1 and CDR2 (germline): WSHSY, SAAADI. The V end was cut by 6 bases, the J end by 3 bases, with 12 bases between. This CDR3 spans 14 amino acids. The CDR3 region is CASSPMRINQPQHF. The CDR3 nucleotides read TGCGCCAGCAGCCCAATGAGGATCAATCAGCCCCAGCATTTT.

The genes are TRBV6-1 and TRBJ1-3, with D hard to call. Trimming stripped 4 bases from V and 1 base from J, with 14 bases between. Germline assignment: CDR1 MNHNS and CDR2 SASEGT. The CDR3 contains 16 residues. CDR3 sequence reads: CASSGMEGYSGNTIYF. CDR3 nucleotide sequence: TGTGCCAGCAGTGGCATGGAGGGTTATTCTGGAAACACCATATATTTT.

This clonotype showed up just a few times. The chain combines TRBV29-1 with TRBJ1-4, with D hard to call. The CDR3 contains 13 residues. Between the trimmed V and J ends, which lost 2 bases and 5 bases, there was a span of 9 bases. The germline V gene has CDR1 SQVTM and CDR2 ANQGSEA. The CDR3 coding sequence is TGCAGCGTTGAAACAACAGTCAATGAAAAACTGTTTTTT. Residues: CSVETTVNEKLFF.

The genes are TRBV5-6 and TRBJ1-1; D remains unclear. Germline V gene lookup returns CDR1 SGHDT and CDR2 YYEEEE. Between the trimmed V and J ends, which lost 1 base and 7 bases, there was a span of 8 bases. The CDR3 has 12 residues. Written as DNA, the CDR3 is TGTGCCAGCAGCTTGTTTGCGGGTGAAGCTTTCTTT. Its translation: CASSLFAGEAFF.

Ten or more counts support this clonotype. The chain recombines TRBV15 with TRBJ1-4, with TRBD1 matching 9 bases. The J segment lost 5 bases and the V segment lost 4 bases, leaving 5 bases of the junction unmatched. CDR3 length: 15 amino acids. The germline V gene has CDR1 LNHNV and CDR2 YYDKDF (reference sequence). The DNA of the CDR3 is TGTGCCACCAGCACAACGACAGGGGGGAATGAAAAACTGTTTTTT. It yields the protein CATSTTTGGNEKLFF.

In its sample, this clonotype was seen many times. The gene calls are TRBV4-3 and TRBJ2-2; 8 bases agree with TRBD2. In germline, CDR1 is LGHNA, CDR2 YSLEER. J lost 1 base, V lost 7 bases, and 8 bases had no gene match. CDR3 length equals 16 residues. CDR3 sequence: CASTPSSGRNTGELFF. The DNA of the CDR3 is TGCGCCAGCACCCCCTCCAGCGGGAGGAACACCGGGGAGCTGTTTTTT.